These 25 T cell receptor beta chains came from one sample sequenced in a study of T-cell reconstitution after alpha-beta-depleted transplantation in children. Unique molecular identifiers were built into the TCRbeta library. TCRdb re-called the PCR reads with MiXCR, one entry per CDR3 protein. In the table there are roughly 180,000 distinct CDR3 sequences, roughly 15% of which are singletons. Here the sequenced sample was PBMCs from the stem cell graft donor, taken from the stem cell graft. The receptors shown here come from a human donor who donated a stem cell graft to a child with acute lymphoblastic leukemia.

There are a few counts of this clonotype. The chain carries TRBV20-1 and TRBJ2-3, with unresolved D. V lost 0 bases and J 2 bases, leaving 6 bases between the germline ends. The CDR3 is 13 amino acids. Per the germline V gene, CDR1 is DFQATT and CDR2 is SNEGSKA (reference sequence). The CDR3 bases are TGCAGTGCTAGAGAGAGCCTCACAGATACGCAGTATTTT. Translating gives CSARESLTDTQYF.

Ten or more counts support this clonotype. The J gene is TRBJ2-5, the V gene TRBV28; D is perhaps TRBD2 (5 bases). Germline CDR1 and CDR2: MDHEN and SYDVKM. V lost 2 bases and J lost 2, with 12 bases in between. The CDR3 runs 15 residues. The chain's CDR3 is CASSLARDVQETQYF. The CDR3 coding sequence is TGTGCCAGCAGTTTAGCCCGGGATGTACAAGAGACCCAGTACTTC. Full variable domain (remainder filled in from reference TRBV28 and TRBJ2-5): DVKVTQSSRYLVKRTGEKVFLECVQDMDHENMFWYRQDPGLGLRLIYFSYDVKMKEKGDIPEGYSVSREKKERFSLILESASTNQTSMYLCASSLARDVQETQYFGPGTRLLVL.

This clonotype has at least ten counts. The genes are TRBV11-1 and TRBJ2-7; TRBD2 aligns across 10 bases. The CDR3 sequence is 17 residues long. Germline lookup yields CDR1 SGHAT and CDR2 FQDESV (reference sequence). J was trimmed by 4 bases and V by 2 bases; bases with no gene match: 11. The CDR3, as DNA: TGTGCCAGCAGCTTAAGTGTAACTAGCGGGGACGCTTACGAGCAGTACTTC. This encodes CASSLSVTSGDAYEQYF.

This clonotype was observed at least ten times. This chain uses TRBV29-1 with TRBJ2-3, with TRBD1 as a possible D gene (5 bases). This CDR3 spans 11 amino acids. Germline-derived CDR1 and CDR2 are SQVTM and ANQGSEA. V lost 6 bases and J 6 bases, leaving 10 bases between the germline ends. DNA for the CDR3: TGCAGCGTGACGGCAGGGGATACGCAGTATTTT. Its translation: CSVTAGDTQYF.

This clonotype was detected ten times or more. The rearrangement joins TRBV5-1 to TRBJ2-7, with 9 positions matching TRBD2. This CDR3 spans 15 amino acids. With V trimmed by 0 bases and J by 4 bases, 5 bases remained unmatched. CDR1 is SGHRS and CDR2 is YFSETQ in the germline V gene. The CDR3 region has the DNA TGCGCCAGCAGCTTGGAGCCTAGCGGGATGTACGAGCAGTACTTC. Its protein is CASSLEPSGMYEQYF.

Ten or more counts support this clonotype. This chain connects TRBV5-1 to TRBJ2-1, with D unclear. The CDR3 totals 14 residues. V was shortened by 5 bases and J by 5 bases, with 14 bases between the two germline ends. Germline CDR1 and CDR2: SGHRS and YFSETQ. CDR3 DNA sequence: TGCGCCAGCAGGCGGCTATCGTCCGACAATGAGCAGTTCTTC. It yields the protein CASRRLSSDNEQFF.

This clonotype has a count of ten or more. V is TRBV12-3 or TRBV12-4 and J is TRBJ2-7; D is undetermined. The length of the CDR3 is 13 residues. V was trimmed by 5 bases and J by 4 bases, leaving 12 bases between them. CDR3 DNA: TGTGCCAGCAGTCTCTGGCAGGAGTACGAGCAGTACTTC. Protein: CASSLWQEYEQYF.

This clonotype has a count of ten or more. V is TRBV20-1 and J is TRBJ2-1; D remains unclear. Germline-derived CDR1 and CDR2 are DFQATT and SNEGSKA (reference sequence). The CDR3 covers 12 residues. The V end was cut by 3 bases, the J end by 8 bases, with 11 bases between. The CDR3 region is CSASGNLDEQFF. In DNA, the CDR3 is TGCAGTGCTAGCGGCAATCTGGATGAGCAGTTCTTC.

Comment on this clonotype: Being one base from a much bigger clone, this may be a read error. The chain employs TRBV11-2 and TRBJ1-1; D call uncertain. V lost 0 bases and J 1 base, leaving 6 bases between the germline ends. CDR1 and CDR2 (germline): SGHAT, FQNNGV. The CDR3 consists of 14 residues. CDR3 sequence (DNA): TGTGCCAGCAGCTTAGAACCGCCGAACACTGAAGCTTTCTTT. This codes for CASSLEPPNTEAFF.

In this sample, this clonotype turned up many times. V usage is TRBV5-1 and J usage is TRBJ1-1; a weak D match, TRBD1 (5 bases). The length of the CDR3 is 14 residues. Between the trimmed V and J ends, which lost 5 bases and 1 base, there was a span of 12 bases. Germline V gene sequence: CDR1 SGHRS, CDR2 YFSETQ. CDR3 sequence (DNA): TGCGCCAGCAGATTTCAGGGTGGGAACACTGAAGCTTTCTTT. This gives the protein CASRFQGGNTEAFF.

A few counts support this clonotype. The rearrangement uses TRBV29-1 and TRBJ2-7; 14 bases are shared with TRBD2. The CDR3 length is 14 residues. Germline assignment: CDR1 SQVTM and CDR2 ANQGSEA. The J segment lost 7 bases and the V segment lost 5 bases, leaving 7 bases of the junction unmatched. For the CDR3, the DNA is TGCAGCGTTCAGGGACTAGCGGGAGCAGGGGAGCAGTACTTC. Translated, it gives CSVQGLAGAGEQYF.

A word on this clonotype: A much bigger clone sits one base away, suggesting this may be a read error. V and J are TRBV5-1 and TRBJ2-7; 13 bases are shared with TRBD2. This CDR3 is built from 14 residues. From germline, CDR1 is SGHRS and CDR2 YFSETQ. CDR3 in amino acids: CARGLAGPLYVQYF. The CDR3 coding sequence is TGCGCCAGGGGACTAGCGGGACCCCTCTACGTGCAGTACTTC.

The V call is TRBV20-1, the J call TRBJ2-1, with 15 positions matching TRBD2. The CDR3 loop spans 16 amino acids. The V gene end was trimmed by 6 bases and the J gene end by 8 bases; junction bases not matched to a gene: 11. Germline V lookup: CDR1 DFQATT, CDR2 SNEGSKA (reference sequence). The CDR3 DNA reads TGCAGTGCCCGGACTAGCGGGAGGGCCTGGCTGGATGAGCAGTTCTTC. Residues: CSARTSGRAWLDEQFF.

This clonotype showed up many times. The rearrangement links TRBV5-1 to TRBJ2-1; D is unclear. The CDR3 totals 14 residues. Trimming took off 4 bases at V and 3 bases at J, with 11 bases between the two ends. Germline CDR1 SGHRS, CDR2 YFSETQ. The CDR3 DNA reads TGCGCCAGCAGCCCCCCAGGAAGCTACAATGAGCAGTTCTTC. Its protein is CASSPPGSYNEQFF.

In this sample, this clonotype turned up many times. The V call is TRBV28, the J call TRBJ2-7; TRBD2 matches at 8 bases. The CDR3 runs to 15 residues. The germline gives CDR1 MDHEN, CDR2 SYDVKM. V gave up 6 bases and J gave up 2 bases; unmatched junction bases: 9. CDR3: CASRSGYSGAYEQYF. The DNA for the CDR3 is TGTGCCAGCAGATCGGGGTATAGCGGGGCCTACGAGCAGTACTTC.

The chain couples TRBV5-1 to TRBJ2-7, with TRBD1 matching over 7 bases. Germline V lookup: CDR1 SGHRS, CDR2 YFSETQ. V gave up 0 bases and J gave up 6 bases; unmatched junction bases: 3. There are 13 residues in the CDR3. CDR3 loop: CASSLGQGSEQYF. CDR3 DNA: TGCGCCAGCAGCTTGGGACAGGGCTCCGAGCAGTACTTC. The variable domain in full, with the rest retrieved from reference TRBV5-1 and TRBJ2-7, is KAGVTQTPRYLIKTRGQQVTLSCSPISGHRSVSWYQQTPGQGLQFLFEYFSETQRNKGNFPGRFSGRQFSNSRSEMNVSTLELGDSALYLCASSLGQGSEQYFGPGTRLTVT.

This clonotype appeared many times. V gene TRBV15 combines with J gene TRBJ2-3; TRBD1 agrees at 7 bases. With V trimmed by 4 bases and J by 3 bases, 7 bases remained unmatched. Per germline, CDR1 LNHNV and CDR2 YYDKDF (reference sequence). The CDR3 runs 15 residues. The CDR3 sequence: CATSTRQGGTDTQYF. Written as DNA, the CDR3 is TGTGCCACCAGCACACGACAGGGCGGAACAGATACGCAGTATTTT.

V gene TRBV30 combines with J gene TRBJ2-3; 9 nucleotides match TRBD2. In germline, CDR1 is GTSNPN, CDR2 SVGIG (reference sequence). The CDR3 consists of 17 residues. With V trimmed by 3 bases and J by 6 bases, 16 bases remained unmatched. The CDR3 nucleotides are TGTGCCTGGAGAATCGGGGTAGCGGTAGCGGGAGTTGATACGCAGTATTTT. It translates to CAWRIGVAVAGVDTQYF. Supplemented by reference TRBV30 and TRBJ2-3, the full variable domain reads SQTIHQWPATLVQPVGSPLSLECTVEGTSNPNLYWYRQAAGRGLQLLFYSVGIGQISSEVPQNLSASRPQDRQFILSSKKLLLSDSGFYLCAWRIGVAVAGVDTQYFGPGTRLTVL.

This clonotype was seen a handful of times. J is TRBJ2-7 and V is TRBV4-1; TRBD2 matches at 14 bases. Per the germline V gene, CDR1 is MGHRA and CDR2 is YSYEKL. The CDR3 runs 19 residues. V lost 8 bases and J lost 3; bases outside the gene matches: 18. CDR3: CASSLRPPGLAGELYEQYF. CDR3 DNA: TGCGCCAGCTCCCTCCGACCTCCGGGACTAGCGGGAGAACTCTACGAGCAGTACTTC.

The chain is built from TRBV5-1 and TRBJ1-1; 10 bases map to TRBD1. Germline loops: CDR1 SGHRS, CDR2 YFSETQ. This CDR3 spans 16 amino acids. V trimming: 1 base; J trimming: 3 bases; junction bases outside the gene matches: 6. Written as DNA, the CDR3 is TGCGCCAGCAGCTTGTACCGGGACAGGGGAGACACTGAAGCTTTCTTT. Translated: CASSLYRDRGDTEAFF.

In its sample, this clonotype was seen many times. The rearrangement joins TRBV12-3 or TRBV12-4 to TRBJ2-1; maybe TRBD2 (5 bases). Trimming took 3 bases from V and 5 from J, leaving 11 bases between them. The CDR3 runs to 14 residues. The CDR3 coding sequence is TGTGCCAGCAGTTTTGGACTGACGAACAATGAGCAGTTCTTC. It translates to CASSFGLTNNEQFF.

This clonotype was seen at least ten times. DNA for the CDR3: TGCGCCAGCACTAGAGGGCGGAACACTGAAGCTTTCTTT. Its protein is CASTRGRNTEAFF. V gene TRBV5-1 combines with J gene TRBJ1-1; no clear D gene. V lost 6 bases to trimming and J lost 1 base, with 10 bases between them. Germline CDR1 and CDR2: SGHRS and YFSETQ. The CDR3 totals 13 residues.

This clonotype has at least ten counts. The chain carries TRBV4-2 and TRBJ2-7; 10 bases match TRBD2. Germline CDR1 is LGHNA and CDR2 is YNFKEQ. CDR3 length: 19 residues. The trim removed 6 bases at V and 1 base at J, leaving 18 bases unmatched. In DNA form, the CDR3 reads TGTGCCAGCAGACGTACGGGCCTAGCGGGAGATGAAGGGTCCTACGAGCAGTACTTC. Protein: CASRRTGLAGDEGSYEQYF.

This clonotype has a count of ten or more. This chain uses TRBV6-2 or TRBV6-3 with TRBJ2-7; D could derive from TRBD1 or TRBD2 (6 bases each). The V end lost 7 bases, the J end lost 6 bases, and 19 bases lay between the germline ends. Germline CDR1 MNHEY, CDR2 SVGEGT. The CDR3 loop spans 14 amino acids. The CDR3: CASTGYGGYPEQYF. In nucleotides, the CDR3 is TGTGCCAGCACCGGTTACGGGGGCTACCCCGAGCAGTACTTC.

Comments on this clonotype: A much larger clone differs by one base, so this may be a read error. V usage is TRBV5-1 and J usage is TRBJ1-2; D is unresolved. From germline, CDR1 is SGHRS and CDR2 YFSETQ. The CDR3 has 16 amino acids. The CDR3 sequence: CASSLAYSSLPYGYPF. The CDR3 nucleotides read TGCGCCAGCAGCTTGGCATACAGCAGCCTGCCCTATGGCTACCCCTTC.